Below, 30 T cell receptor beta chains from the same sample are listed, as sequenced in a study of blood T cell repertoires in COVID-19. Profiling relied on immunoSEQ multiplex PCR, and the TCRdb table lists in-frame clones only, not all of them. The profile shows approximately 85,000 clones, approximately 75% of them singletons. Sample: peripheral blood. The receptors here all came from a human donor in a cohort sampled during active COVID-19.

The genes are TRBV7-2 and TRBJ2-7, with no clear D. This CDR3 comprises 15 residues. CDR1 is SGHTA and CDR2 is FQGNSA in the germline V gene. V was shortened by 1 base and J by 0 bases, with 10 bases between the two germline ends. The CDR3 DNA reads TGTGCCAGCAGCTTAGGAGGTTTAGCCTCCTACGAGCAGTACTTC. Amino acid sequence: CASSLGGLASYEQYF.

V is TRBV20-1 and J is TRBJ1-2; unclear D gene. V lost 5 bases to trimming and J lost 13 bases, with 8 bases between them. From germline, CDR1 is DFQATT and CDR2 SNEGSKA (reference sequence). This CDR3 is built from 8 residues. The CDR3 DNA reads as TGCAGTGCTTCCGCTATCACCTTC. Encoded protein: CSASAITF.

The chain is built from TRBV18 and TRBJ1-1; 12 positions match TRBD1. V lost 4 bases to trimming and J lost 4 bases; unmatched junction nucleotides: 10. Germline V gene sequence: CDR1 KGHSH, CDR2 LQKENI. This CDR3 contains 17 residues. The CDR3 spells CASSRSGQGALGTEAFF. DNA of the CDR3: TGTGCCAGCTCACGCTCGGGACAGGGGGCGCTTGGCACTGAAGCTTTCTTT.

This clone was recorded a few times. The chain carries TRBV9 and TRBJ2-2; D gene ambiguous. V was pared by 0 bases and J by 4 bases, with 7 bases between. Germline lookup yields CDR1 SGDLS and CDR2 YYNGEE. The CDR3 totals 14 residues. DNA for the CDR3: TGTGCCAGCAGCGTAGCGGGTCCCACCGGGGAGCTGTTTTTT. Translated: CASSVAGPTGELFF.

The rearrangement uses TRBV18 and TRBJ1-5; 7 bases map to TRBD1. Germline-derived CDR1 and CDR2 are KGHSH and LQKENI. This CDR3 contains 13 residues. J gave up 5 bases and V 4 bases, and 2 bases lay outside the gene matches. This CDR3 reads CASSRGTDQPQHF. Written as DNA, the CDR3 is TGTGCCAGCTCACGGGGGACAGATCAGCCCCAGCATTTT. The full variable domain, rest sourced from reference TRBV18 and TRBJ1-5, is NAGVMQNPRHLVRRRGQEARLRCSPMKGHSHVYWYRQLPEEGLKFMVYLQKENIIDESGMPKERFSAEFPKEGPSILRIQQVVRGDSAAYFCASSRGTDQPQHFGDGTRLSIL.

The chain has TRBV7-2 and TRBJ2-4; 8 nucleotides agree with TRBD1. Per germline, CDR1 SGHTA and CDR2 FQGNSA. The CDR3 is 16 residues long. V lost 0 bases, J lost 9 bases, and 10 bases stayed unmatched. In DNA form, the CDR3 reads TGTGCCAGCAGCTTAGCAAGGTCAGGGGGCATCGGCATTCAGTACTTC. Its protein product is CASSLARSGGIGIQYF.

CDR3 amino acids: CAWTLQGWVGTIYF. DNA for the CDR3: TGTGCCTGGACCCTACAGGGCTGGGTGGGCACCATATATTTT. The rearrangement uses TRBV30 and TRBJ1-3, with D perhaps TRBD1 (6 bases). The V end was cut by 4 bases, the J end by 9 bases, with 19 bases between. This CDR3 contains 14 residues. CDR1 GTSNPN and CDR2 SVGIG come from the germline V gene (reference sequence). The whole variable domain, remainder taken from reference TRBV30 and TRBJ1-3, is SQTIHQWPATLVQPVGSPLSLECTVEGTSNPNLYWYRQAAGRGLQLLFYSVGIGQISSEVPQNLSASRPQDRQFILSSKKLLLSDSGFYLCAWTLQGWVGTIYFGEGSWLTVV.

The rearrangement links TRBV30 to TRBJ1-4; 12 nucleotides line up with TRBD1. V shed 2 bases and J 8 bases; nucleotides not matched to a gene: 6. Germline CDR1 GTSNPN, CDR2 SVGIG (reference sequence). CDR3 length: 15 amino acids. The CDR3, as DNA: TGTGCCTGGAGTCCTACCGGGACAGGGGGCGAAAAACTGTTTTTT. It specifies CAWSPTGTGGEKLFF.

CDR3 residues: CATSRGGGVTGELFF. CDR3 coding DNA: TGCGCCACCTCCCGGGGTGGGGGGGTCACCGGGGAGCTGTTTTTT. The chain is built from TRBV10-2 and TRBJ2-2; 7 positions agree with TRBD2. CDR3 length: 15 residues. CDR1 is WSHSY and CDR2 is SAAADI in the germline V gene. Trimming removed 10 bases from V and 4 bases from J; junction bases left unmatched: 12.

The CDR3: CAWRRGPGGHGYTF. In DNA, the CDR3 is TGTGCCTGGAGAAGGGGACCGGGGGGCCATGGCTACACCTTC. The V call is TRBV30, the J call TRBJ1-2; maybe TRBD1 (6 bases). The CDR3 spans 14 residues. The V end lost 3 bases, the J end lost 6 bases, and 17 bases lay between the germline ends. The germline V gene has CDR1 GTSNPN and CDR2 SVGIG (reference sequence).

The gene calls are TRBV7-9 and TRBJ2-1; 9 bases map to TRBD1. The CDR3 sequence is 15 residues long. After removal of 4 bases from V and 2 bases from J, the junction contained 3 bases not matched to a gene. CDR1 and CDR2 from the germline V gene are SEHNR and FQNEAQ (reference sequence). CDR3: CASSSRTGAYNEQFF. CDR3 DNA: TGTGCCAGCAGCTCCCGGACAGGGGCCTACAATGAGCAGTTCTTC.

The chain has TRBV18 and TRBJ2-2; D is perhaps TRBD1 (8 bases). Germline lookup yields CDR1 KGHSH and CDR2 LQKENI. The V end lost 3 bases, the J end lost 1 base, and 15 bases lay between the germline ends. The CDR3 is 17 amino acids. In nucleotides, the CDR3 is TGTGCCAGCTCACCCCGGAGCGGGACAGGGAACACCGGGGAGCTGTTTTTT. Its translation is CASSPRSGTGNTGELFF.

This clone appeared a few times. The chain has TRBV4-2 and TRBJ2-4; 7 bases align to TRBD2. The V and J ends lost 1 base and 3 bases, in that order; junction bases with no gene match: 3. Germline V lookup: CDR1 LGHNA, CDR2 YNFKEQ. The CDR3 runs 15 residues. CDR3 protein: CASSQGAGDKNIQYF. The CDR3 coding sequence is TGTGCCAGCAGCCAAGGGGCGGGGGACAAAAACATTCAGTACTTC.

CDR3 protein: CASSEDSQETQYF. The DNA for the CDR3 is TGTGCCAGCAGCGAAGACAGCCAAGAGACCCAGTACTTC. The chain joins TRBV5-8 to TRBJ2-5; tentatively, D is TRBD1 (5 bases). The CDR3 consists of 13 residues. V lost 4 bases and J lost 1, with 8 bases in between. CDR1 is SGHTS, CDR2 YDEGEE, per germline.

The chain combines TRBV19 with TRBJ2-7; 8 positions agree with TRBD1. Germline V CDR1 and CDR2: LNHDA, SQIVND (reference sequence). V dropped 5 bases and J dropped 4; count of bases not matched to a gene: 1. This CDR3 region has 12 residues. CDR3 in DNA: TGTGCCAGTAGTGACAGGGGTTACGAGCAGTACTTC. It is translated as CASSDRGYEQYF.

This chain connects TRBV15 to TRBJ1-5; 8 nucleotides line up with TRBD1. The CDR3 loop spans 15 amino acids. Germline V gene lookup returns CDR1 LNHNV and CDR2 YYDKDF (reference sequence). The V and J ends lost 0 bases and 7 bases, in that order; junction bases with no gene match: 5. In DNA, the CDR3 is TGTGCCACCAGCAGAGACAGGGGGCGCGGACAGCCCCAGCATTTT. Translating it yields CATSRDRGRGQPQHF. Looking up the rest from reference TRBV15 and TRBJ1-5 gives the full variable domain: DAMVIQNPRYQVTQFGKPVTLSCSQTLNHNVMYWYQQKSSQAPKLLFHYYDKDFNNEADTPDNFQSRRPNTSFCFLDIRSPGLGDTAMYLCATSRDRGRGQPQHFGDGTRLSIL.

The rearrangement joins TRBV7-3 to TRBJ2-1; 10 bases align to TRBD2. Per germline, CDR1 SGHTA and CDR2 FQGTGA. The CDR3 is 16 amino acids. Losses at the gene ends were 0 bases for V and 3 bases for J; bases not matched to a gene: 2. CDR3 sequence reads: CASSLTAGGIYNEQFF. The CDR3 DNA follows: TGTGCCAGCAGCTTAACAGCGGGGGGGATCTACAATGAGCAGTTCTTC.

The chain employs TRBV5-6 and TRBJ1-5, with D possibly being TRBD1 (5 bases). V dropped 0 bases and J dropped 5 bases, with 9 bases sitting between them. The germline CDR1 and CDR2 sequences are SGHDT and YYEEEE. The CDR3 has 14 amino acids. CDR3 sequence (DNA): TGTGCCAGCAGCTTGGCCGCAGGGTATCAGCCCCAGCATTTT. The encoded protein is CASSLAAGYQPQHF.

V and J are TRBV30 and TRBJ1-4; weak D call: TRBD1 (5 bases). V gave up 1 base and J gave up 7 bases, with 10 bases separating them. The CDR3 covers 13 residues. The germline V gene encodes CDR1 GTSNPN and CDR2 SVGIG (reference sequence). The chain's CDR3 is CAWSAGLSEKLFF. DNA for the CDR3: TGTGCCTGGAGTGCAGGGCTGAGTGAAAAACTGTTTTTT.

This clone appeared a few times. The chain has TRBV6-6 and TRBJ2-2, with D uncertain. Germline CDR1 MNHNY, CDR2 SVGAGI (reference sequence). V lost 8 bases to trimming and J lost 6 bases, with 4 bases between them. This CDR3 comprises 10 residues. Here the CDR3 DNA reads TGTGCCAGCCGGTCCGGGGAGCTGTTTTTT. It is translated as CASRSGELFF.

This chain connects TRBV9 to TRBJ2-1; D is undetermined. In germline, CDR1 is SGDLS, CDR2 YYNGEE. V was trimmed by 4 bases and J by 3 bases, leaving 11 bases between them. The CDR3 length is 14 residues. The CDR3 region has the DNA TGTGCCAGCAGCCCTTCGGTCGGCTACAATGAGCAGTTCTTC. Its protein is CASSPSVGYNEQFF.

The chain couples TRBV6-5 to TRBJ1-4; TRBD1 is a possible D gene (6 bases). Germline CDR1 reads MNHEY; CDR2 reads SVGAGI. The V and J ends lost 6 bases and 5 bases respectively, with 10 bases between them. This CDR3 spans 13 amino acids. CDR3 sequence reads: CASRQGGNEKLFF. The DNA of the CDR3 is TGTGCCAGCAGACAGGGCGGAAATGAAAAACTGTTTTTT.

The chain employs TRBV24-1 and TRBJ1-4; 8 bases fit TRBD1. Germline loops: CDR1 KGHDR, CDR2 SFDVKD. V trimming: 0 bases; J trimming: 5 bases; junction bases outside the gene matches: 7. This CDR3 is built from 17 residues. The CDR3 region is CATSDLGRGPENEKLFF. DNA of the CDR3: TGTGCCACCAGTGATTTGGGCAGGGGGCCTGAAAATGAAAAACTGTTTTTT.

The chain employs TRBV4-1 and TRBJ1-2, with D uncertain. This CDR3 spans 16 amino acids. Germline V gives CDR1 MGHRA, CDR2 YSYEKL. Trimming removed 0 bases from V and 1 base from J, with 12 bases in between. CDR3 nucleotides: TGCGCCAGCAGCCAAGAAGGAGCAAACTATAACTATGGCTACACCTTC. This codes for CASSQEGANYNYGYTF.

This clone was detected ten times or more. CDR3 DNA sequence: TGTGCCAGCAGTTACTTCCGGGACAGGGTGAACACTGAAGCTTTCTTT. This codes for CASSYFRDRVNTEAFF. The chain employs TRBV6-2 or TRBV6-3 and TRBJ1-1, with 9 bases aligning to TRBD1. V lost 1 base and J lost 0; bases outside the gene matches: 3. Germline CDR1 reads MNHEY; CDR2 reads SVGEGT. This CDR3 region has 16 residues.

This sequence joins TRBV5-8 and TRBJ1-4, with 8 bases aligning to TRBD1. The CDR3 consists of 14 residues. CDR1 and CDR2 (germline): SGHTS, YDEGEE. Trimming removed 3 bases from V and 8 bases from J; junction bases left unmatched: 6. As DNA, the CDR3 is TGTGCCAGCAGCTACAGGGGGTCGTGGGAAAAACTGTTTTTT. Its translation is CASSYRGSWEKLFF.

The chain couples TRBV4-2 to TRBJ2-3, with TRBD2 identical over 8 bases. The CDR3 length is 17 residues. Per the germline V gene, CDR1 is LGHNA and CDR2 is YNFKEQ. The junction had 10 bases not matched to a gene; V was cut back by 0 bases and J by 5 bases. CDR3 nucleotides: TGTGCCAGCAGCCAAGATGTGGCCGGGGGGGCCGGAGATACGCAGTATTTT. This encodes CASSQDVAGGAGDTQYF.

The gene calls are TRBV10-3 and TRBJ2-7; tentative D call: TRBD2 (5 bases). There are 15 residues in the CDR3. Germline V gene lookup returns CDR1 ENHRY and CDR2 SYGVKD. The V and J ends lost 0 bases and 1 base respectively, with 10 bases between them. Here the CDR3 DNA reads TGTGCCATCAGTGAGTCGGAGGACTCTTCCTACGAGCAGTACTTC. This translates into CAISESEDSSYEQYF.

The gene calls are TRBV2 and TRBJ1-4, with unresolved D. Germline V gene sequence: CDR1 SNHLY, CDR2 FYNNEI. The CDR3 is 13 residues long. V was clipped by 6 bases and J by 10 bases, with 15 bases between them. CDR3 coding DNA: TGTGCCAGCAGAGCCTCCGAGGGTGGAAAACTGTTTTTT. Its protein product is CASRASEGGKLFF.

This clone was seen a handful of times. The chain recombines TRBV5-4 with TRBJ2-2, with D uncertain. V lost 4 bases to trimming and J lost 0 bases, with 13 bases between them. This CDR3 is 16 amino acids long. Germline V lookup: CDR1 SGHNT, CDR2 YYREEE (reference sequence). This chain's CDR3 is CASSVGQLTNTGELFF. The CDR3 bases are TGTGCCAGCAGCGTTGGGCAGCTTACGAACACCGGGGAGCTGTTTTTT.